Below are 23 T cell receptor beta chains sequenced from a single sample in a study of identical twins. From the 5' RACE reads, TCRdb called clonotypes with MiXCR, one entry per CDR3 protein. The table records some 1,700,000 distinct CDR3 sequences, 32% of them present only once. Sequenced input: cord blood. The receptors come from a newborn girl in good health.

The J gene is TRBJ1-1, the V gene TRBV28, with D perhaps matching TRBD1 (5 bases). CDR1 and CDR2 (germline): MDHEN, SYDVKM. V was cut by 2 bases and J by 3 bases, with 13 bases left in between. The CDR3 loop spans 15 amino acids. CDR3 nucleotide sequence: TGTGCCAGCAGTTTAATAGGGGCGTGGGACACTGAAGCTTTCTTT. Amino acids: CASSLIGAWDTEAFF.

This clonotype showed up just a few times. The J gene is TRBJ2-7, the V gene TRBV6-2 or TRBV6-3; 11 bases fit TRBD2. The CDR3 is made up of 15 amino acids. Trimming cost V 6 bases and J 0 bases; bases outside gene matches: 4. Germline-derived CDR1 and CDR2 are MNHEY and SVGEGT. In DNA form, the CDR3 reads TGTGCCAGCAGCAGACTAGCGGGGAACTCCTACGAGCAGTACTTC. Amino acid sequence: CASSRLAGNSYEQYF.

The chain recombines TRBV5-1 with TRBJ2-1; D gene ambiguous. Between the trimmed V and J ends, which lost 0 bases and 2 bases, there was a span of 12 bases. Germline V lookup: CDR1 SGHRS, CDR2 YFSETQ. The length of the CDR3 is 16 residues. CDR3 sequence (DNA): TGCGCCAGCAGCTTGGCCCTCAGGCCCACCTACAATGAGCAGTTCTTC. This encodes CASSLALRPTYNEQFF.

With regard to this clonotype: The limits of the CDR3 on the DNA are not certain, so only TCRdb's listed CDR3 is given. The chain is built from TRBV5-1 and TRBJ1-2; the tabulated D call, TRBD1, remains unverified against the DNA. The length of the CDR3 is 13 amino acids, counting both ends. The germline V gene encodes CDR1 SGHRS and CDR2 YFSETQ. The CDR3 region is CASSLDEGYGCTF.

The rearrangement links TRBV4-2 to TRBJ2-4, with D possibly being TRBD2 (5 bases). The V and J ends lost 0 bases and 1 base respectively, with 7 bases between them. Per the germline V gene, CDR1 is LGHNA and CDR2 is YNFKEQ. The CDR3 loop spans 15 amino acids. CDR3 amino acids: CASSQDSGAKNIQYF. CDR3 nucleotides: TGTGCCAGCAGCCAAGATTCGGGGGCCAAAAACATTCAGTACTTC.

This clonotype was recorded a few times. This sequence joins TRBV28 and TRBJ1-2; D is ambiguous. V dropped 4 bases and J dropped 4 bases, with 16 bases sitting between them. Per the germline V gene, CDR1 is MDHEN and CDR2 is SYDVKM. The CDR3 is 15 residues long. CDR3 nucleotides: TGTGCCAGCAGTTCGGACGGCCGGTGGGCCTATGGCTACACCTTC. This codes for CASSSDGRWAYGYTF.

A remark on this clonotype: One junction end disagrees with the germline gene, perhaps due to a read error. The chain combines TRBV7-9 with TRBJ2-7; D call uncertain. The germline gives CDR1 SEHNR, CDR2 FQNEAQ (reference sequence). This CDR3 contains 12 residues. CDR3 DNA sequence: TGTGCCTGCAGCCTGACCTCCTACGAGCAGTACTTC. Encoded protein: CACSLTSYEQYF.

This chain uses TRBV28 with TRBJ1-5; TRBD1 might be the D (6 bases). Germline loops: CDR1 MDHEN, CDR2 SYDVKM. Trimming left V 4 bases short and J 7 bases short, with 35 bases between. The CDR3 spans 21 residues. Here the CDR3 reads CASSSFLGSGQRQGLGQPQHF. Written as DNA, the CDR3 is TGTGCCAGCAGTTCCTTCCTCGGATCTGGACAGAGGCAGGGTTTGGGACAGCCCCAGCATTTT.

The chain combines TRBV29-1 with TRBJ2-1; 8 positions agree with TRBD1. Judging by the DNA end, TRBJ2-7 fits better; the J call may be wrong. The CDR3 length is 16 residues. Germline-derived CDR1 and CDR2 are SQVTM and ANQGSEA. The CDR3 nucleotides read TGCAGCGTTGTCCCACCCCAGGGGGCGGAGAACAATGAGCAGTACTTC. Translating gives CSVVPPQGAENNEQYF.

CDR3 nucleotides: TGTGCCAGCACCAAAGAAGGGACTAGGCCGTTTGCAACCAAAAACATTCAGTACTTC. It encodes CASTKEGTRPFATKNIQYF. V is TRBV11-3 and J is TRBJ2-4; 8 bases match TRBD2. Per the germline V gene, CDR1 is SGHNT and CDR2 is YENEEA. V gave up 7 bases and J gave up 2 bases; unmatched junction bases: 19. This CDR3 is built from 19 residues.

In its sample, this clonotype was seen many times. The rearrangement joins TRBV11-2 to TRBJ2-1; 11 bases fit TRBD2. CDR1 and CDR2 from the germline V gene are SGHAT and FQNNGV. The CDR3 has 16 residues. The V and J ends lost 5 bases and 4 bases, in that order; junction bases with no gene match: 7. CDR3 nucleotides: TGTGCCAGCAGCAGAGTAGCGGGAGGGACATACAATGAGCAGTTCTTC. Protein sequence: CASSRVAGGTYNEQFF.

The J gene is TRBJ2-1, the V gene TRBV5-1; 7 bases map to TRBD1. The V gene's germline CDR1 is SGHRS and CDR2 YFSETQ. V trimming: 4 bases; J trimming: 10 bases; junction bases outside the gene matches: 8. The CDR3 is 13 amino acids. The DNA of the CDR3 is TGCGCCAGCAGCCCAACAGGGGCCTACGAGCAGTTCTTC. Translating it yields CASSPTGAYEQFF.

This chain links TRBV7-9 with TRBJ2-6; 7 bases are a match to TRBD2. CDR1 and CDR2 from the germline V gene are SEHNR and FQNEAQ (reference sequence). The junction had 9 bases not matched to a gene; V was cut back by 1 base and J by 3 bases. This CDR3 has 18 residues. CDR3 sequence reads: CASSLVLRGGDGANVLTF. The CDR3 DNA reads TGTGCCAGCAGCTTAGTACTACGGGGAGGGGATGGGGCCAACGTCCTGACTTTC.

The CDR3 DNA sequence: TGTGCCAGCAGCCACACGGGGACCTCCTACAATGAGCAGTACTTC. The encoded protein is CASSHTGTSYNEQYF. The chain uses TRBV3-1 and TRBJ2-7; the D gene could be TRBD1 or TRBD2 (5 bases each). V was trimmed by 3 bases and J by 7 bases, leaving 19 bases between them. There are 15 residues in the CDR3. Looked up from germline, CDR1 is LGHDT and CDR2 is YNNKEL (reference sequence).

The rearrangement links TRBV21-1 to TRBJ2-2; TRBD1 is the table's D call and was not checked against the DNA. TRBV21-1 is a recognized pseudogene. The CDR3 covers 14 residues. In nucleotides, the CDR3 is TGTGCCAGCCCAGGACAGGAACGAGGCGGGGAGCTGTTTTTT. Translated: CASPGQERGGELFF.

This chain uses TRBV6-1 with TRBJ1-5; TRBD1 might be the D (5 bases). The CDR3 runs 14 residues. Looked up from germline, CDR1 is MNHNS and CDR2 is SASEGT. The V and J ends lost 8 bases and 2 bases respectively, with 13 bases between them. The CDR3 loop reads CASGLGGGNQPQHF. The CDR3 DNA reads TGTGCCAGCGGGCTGGGGGGGGGCAATCAGCCCCAGCATTTT.

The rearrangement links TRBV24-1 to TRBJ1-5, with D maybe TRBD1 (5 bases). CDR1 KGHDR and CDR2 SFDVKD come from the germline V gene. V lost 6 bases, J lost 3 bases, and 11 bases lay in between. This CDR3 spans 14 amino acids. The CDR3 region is CATSSGRANQPQHF. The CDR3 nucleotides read TGTGCCACCAGTTCAGGCAGGGCCAATCAGCCCCAGCATTTT.

CDR3 amino acids: CASSSPFGGAAGGTDTQYF. In nucleotides, the CDR3 is TGTGCCAGCAGCTCTCCATTTGGGGGGGCCGCGGGAGGGACAGATACGCAGTATTTT. The chain recombines TRBV11-2 with TRBJ2-3; TRBD2 matches 9 bases. Trimming took 4 bases from V and 3 from J; bases not matched to a gene: 17. The CDR3 contains 19 residues. Germline lookup yields CDR1 SGHAT and CDR2 FQNNGV.

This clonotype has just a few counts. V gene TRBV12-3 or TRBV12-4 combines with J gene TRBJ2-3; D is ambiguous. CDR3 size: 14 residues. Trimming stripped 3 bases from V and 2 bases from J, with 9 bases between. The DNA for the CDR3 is TGTGCCAGCAGTTTCGAGGCTTACACAGATACGCAGTATTTT. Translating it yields CASSFEAYTDTQYF.

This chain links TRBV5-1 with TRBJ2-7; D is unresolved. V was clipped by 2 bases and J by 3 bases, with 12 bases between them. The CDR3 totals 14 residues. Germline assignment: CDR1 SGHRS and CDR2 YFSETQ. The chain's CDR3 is CASSFALKGYEQYF. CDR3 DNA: TGCGCCAGCAGCTTTGCTCTAAAGGGCTACGAGCAGTACTTC.

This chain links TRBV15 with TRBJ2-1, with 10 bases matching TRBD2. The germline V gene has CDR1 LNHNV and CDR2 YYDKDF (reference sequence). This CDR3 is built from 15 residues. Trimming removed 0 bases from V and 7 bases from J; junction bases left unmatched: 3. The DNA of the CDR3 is TGTGCCACCAGCAGAGATATAGCGGGAGGTAATGAGCAGTTCTTC. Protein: CATSRDIAGGNEQFF. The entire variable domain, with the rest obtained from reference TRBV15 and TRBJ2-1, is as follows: DAMVIQNPRYQVTQFGKPVTLSCSQTLNHNVMYWYQQKSSQAPKLLFHYYDKDFNNEADTPDNFQSRRPNTSFCFLDIRSPGLGDTAMYLCATSRDIAGGNEQFFGPGTRLTVL.

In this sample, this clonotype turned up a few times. The CDR3 DNA is TGTGCCAGCATCACTAAGGGTGGGCTCTATGGCTACACCTTC. It yields the protein CASITKGGLYGYTF. V gene TRBV6-6 combines with J gene TRBJ1-2; no clear D gene. The CDR3 runs 14 residues. CDR1 and CDR2 from the germline V gene are MNHNY and SVGAGI (reference sequence). Trimming shortened V by 7 bases and J by 4 bases, and 16 bases separated the two germline ends.

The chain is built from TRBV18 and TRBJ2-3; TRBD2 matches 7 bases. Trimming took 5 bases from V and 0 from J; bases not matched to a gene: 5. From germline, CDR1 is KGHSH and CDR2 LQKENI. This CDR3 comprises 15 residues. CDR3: CASSDSGSSTDTQYF. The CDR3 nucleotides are TGTGCCAGCTCAGATAGCGGGTCAAGCACAGATACGCAGTATTTT.